The 30 T cell receptor beta chains in this list originate from one sample, sequenced in a study of cytomegalovirus exposure and HLA in healthy donors. PCR used 60 Vbeta primers and 13 Jbeta primers. Method: immunoSEQ multiplex PCR; TCRdb's copy keeps in-frame clones and lacks some. The sample carries almost 200,000 clones, about 85% recorded once. Sequencing was performed on PBMCs. These receptors were obtained from a male donor in good health and CMV-seropositive.

V and J are TRBV7-9 and TRBJ1-2; perhaps TRBD1 as D (5 bases). CDR3 length: 14 residues. V lost 1 base and J 4 bases, leaving 10 bases between the germline ends. Germline V CDR1 and CDR2: SEHNR, FQNEAQ (reference sequence). In nucleotides, the CDR3 is TGTGCCAGCAGCTTAGACCAACAGGTCTATGGCTACACCTTC. This gives the protein CASSLDQQVYGYTF.

The rearrangement joins TRBV6-4 to TRBJ2-7; 8 bases agree with TRBD2. V trimming: 5 bases; J trimming: 6 bases; junction bases outside the gene matches: 9. Germline V gene lookup returns CDR1 MRHNA and CDR2 SNTAGT. This CDR3 has 14 residues. CDR3 amino acids: CASSPLGGVAEQYF. The DNA for the CDR3 is TGTGCCAGCAGTCCCCTCGGGGGGGTTGCCGAGCAGTACTTC.

This chain uses TRBV5-1 with TRBJ2-3, with 11 bases aligning to TRBD1. Per germline, CDR1 SGHRS and CDR2 YFSETQ. The length of the CDR3 is 16 residues. With 0 bases clipped from V and 5 bases from J, the junction kept 5 bases outside the gene matches. For the CDR3, the DNA is TGCGCCAGCAGCTTGGCGGGACAGGGGGGAGGAGATACGCAGTATTTT. This codes for CASSLAGQGGGDTQYF.

This clone has a handful of counts. The J gene is TRBJ1-3, the V gene TRBV6-5, with D hard to call. This CDR3 has 14 amino acids. CDR1 is MNHEY and CDR2 is SVGAGI in the germline V gene. Deletions cut 0 bases from V and 3 bases from J, with 6 bases between. The CDR3 nucleotides are TGTGCCAGCAGTTACTCGAGCCTTGGAAACACCATATATTTT. It translates to CASSYSSLGNTIYF.

This clone was seen more than once but under ten times. The rearrangement links TRBV7-8 to TRBJ2-7; TRBD2 aligns across 8 bases. Germline V gene data show CDR1 as SGHVS and CDR2 as FQNEAQ. V was pared by 1 base and J by 6 bases, with 5 bases of the junction left unmatched. The CDR3 consists of 14 residues. This CDR3 is CASSLGSGSGEQYF. The CDR3 bases are TGTGCCAGCAGCTTAGGAAGCGGGAGCGGCGAGCAGTACTTC.

This clone came up a few times. The chain has TRBV19 and TRBJ1-1; D is unclear. From germline, CDR1 is LNHDA and CDR2 SQIVND (reference sequence). V was cut by 11 bases and J by 8 bases, with 6 bases left in between. There are 8 residues in the CDR3. The CDR3 spells CAPSEAFF. The CDR3, as DNA: TGTGCCCCCTCCGAAGCTTTCTTT.

This chain links TRBV2 with TRBJ1-3; unclear D gene. The germline gives CDR1 SNHLY, CDR2 FYNNEI. The CDR3 has 15 amino acids. Between the trimmed V and J ends, which lost 8 bases and 6 bases, there was a span of 20 bases. The CDR3 DNA reads TGTGCCAGCCGTCGGTCGGGAGGTTCGACAAACACCATATATTTT. Its translation: CASRRSGGSTNTIYF.

The V gene is TRBV6-6, the J gene TRBJ2-7; 10 nucleotides align to TRBD1. The V gene's germline CDR1 is MNHNY and CDR2 SVGAGI (reference sequence). There are 15 residues in the CDR3. V dropped 1 base and J dropped 6; count of bases not matched to a gene: 6. The CDR3 coding sequence is TGTGCCAGCAGTTACTGGAGGACAGGGGGTTCCGAGCAGTACTTC. Translating it yields CASSYWRTGGSEQYF.

This clone was observed once. V and J are TRBV5-6 and TRBJ2-2; 8 nucleotides agree with TRBD1. V lost 6 bases, J lost 5 bases, and 12 bases stayed unmatched. Germline lookup yields CDR1 SGHDT and CDR2 YYEEEE. The CDR3 has 16 residues. This CDR3 is CASTATDRGGTGELFF. Written as DNA, the CDR3 is TGTGCCAGCACCGCCACCGACAGGGGAGGAACCGGGGAGCTGTTTTTT. The full variable domain, rest sourced from reference TRBV5-6 and TRBJ2-2, is DAGVTQSPTHLIKTRGQQVTLRCSPKSGHDTVSWYQQALGQGPQFIFQYYEEEERQRGNFPDRFSGHQFPNYSSELNVNALLLGDSALYLCASTATDRGGTGELFFGEGSRLTVL.

This clone showed up just a few times. The rearrangement links TRBV12-5 to TRBJ1-6; D is unclear. CDR1 and CDR2 (germline): LGHNT, FRNRAP. V lost 3 bases and J 6 bases, leaving 12 bases between the germline ends. The CDR3 loop spans 15 amino acids. In nucleotides, the CDR3 is TGTGCTAGTGGTTTCGGGGTCTTACCTAATTCACCCCTCCACTTT. Its translation: CASGFGVLPNSPLHF.

On this clone: Within the sample, other DNA sequences also encode this same CDR3. V and J are TRBV12-5 and TRBJ2-2; the D is unclear. Germline lookup yields CDR1 LGHNT and CDR2 FRNRAP. The CDR3 is made up of 14 amino acids. Trimming removed 2 bases at V and 0 bases at J, with 4 bases between. The CDR3 spells CASGLWPNTGELFF. DNA for the CDR3: TGTGCTAGTGGTTTGTGGCCGAACACCGGGGAGCTGTTTTTT.

The chain employs TRBV6-5 and TRBJ2-1; 9 bases map to TRBD2. V was pared by 7 bases and J by 6 bases, with 10 bases of the junction left unmatched. The CDR3 has 15 residues. Germline V CDR1 and CDR2: MNHEY, SVGAGI. The CDR3 protein is CASTPLAGVFNEQFF. In nucleotides, the CDR3 is TGTGCCAGCACCCCCTTAGCGGGAGTATTCAATGAGCAGTTCTTC.

The chain couples TRBV9 to TRBJ2-5, with D unresolved. Germline loops: CDR1 SGDLS, CDR2 YYNGEE. V was shortened by 2 bases and J by 4 bases, with 15 bases between the two germline ends. CDR3 length: 15 residues. For the CDR3, the DNA is TGTGCCAGCAGCGTTCAGAGATCAGGTAGAGAGACCCAGTACTTC. It is translated as CASSVQRSGRETQYF.

The chain carries TRBV19 and TRBJ2-5, with 9 bases lining up with TRBD2. The CDR3 is 15 residues long. Germline V gene sequence: CDR1 LNHDA, CDR2 SQIVND (reference sequence). Trimming at V came to 2 bases and at J to 2 bases, leaving 3 bases not matched to a gene. The CDR3 here is CASSINSGGQETQYF. The CDR3 DNA is TGTGCCAGTAGTATAAATAGCGGGGGACAAGAGACCCAGTACTTC. Combining the CDR3 with reference TRBV19 and TRBJ2-5 gives the whole variable domain DGGITQSPKYLFRKEGQNVTLSCEQNLNHDAMYWYRQDPGQGLRLIYYSQIVNDFQKGDIAEGYSVSREKKESFPLTVTSAQKNPTAFYLCASSINSGGQETQYFGPGTRLLVL.

The CDR3 reads CASSGGQIRGYGYTF. In DNA, the CDR3 is TGTGCCAGCAGTGGAGGACAGATACGGGGCTATGGCTACACCTTC. The rearrangement links TRBV25-1 to TRBJ1-2; tentatively, D is TRBD1 (6 bases). The CDR3 is 15 residues long. V was trimmed by 4 bases and J by 4 bases, leaving 16 bases between them. Germline-derived CDR1 and CDR2 are MGHDK and SYGVNS.

This clone was seen only once. This CDR3 reads CASSFLVGGYGYTF. As DNA, the CDR3 is TGTGCCAGCAGTTTTCTTGTGGGGGGGTATGGCTACACCTTC. The chain carries TRBV28 and TRBJ1-2, with D tentatively TRBD1 (5 bases). Trimming left V 3 bases short and J 5 bases short, with 13 bases between. The germline gives CDR1 MDHEN, CDR2 SYDVKM. The CDR3 contains 14 residues.

This chain links TRBV7-9 with TRBJ2-7; the D is unclear. This CDR3 comprises 11 residues. Germline V lookup: CDR1 SEHNR, CDR2 FQNEAQ (reference sequence). V shed 7 bases and J shed 6 bases, with 10 bases lying between them. This chain's CDR3 is CASTLTGEQYF. The CDR3, as DNA: TGTGCCAGCACCCTAACTGGCGAGCAGTACTTC.

The chain carries TRBV5-1 and TRBJ1-1; tentative D call: TRBD1 (5 bases). CDR3 size: 14 residues. Trimming cost V 5 bases and J 4 bases, with 15 bases left between them. Germline CDR1 and CDR2: SGHRS and YFSETQ. CDR3: CASRGAVLATEAFF. CDR3 in DNA: TGCGCCAGCAGAGGGGCCGTCCTGGCCACTGAAGCTTTCTTT. The complete variable domain, with remaining parts taken from reference TRBV5-1 and TRBJ1-1, reads KAGVTQTPRYLIKTRGQQVTLSCSPISGHRSVSWYQQTPGQGLQFLFEYFSETQRNKGNFPGRFSGRQFSNSRSEMNVSTLELGDSALYLCASRGAVLATEAFFGQGTRLTVV.

This clone was observed once. The rearrangement joins TRBV27 to TRBJ1-1, with D perhaps TRBD1 (5 bases). Trimming stripped 6 bases from V and 4 bases from J, with 12 bases between. The V gene's germline CDR1 is MNHEY and CDR2 SMNVEV (reference sequence). The CDR3 covers 13 residues. CDR3: CASRIQGATEAFF. The CDR3 DNA sequence: TGTGCCAGCAGGATTCAGGGTGCCACTGAAGCTTTCTTT.

This clone was detected a few times. The V gene is TRBV7-2, the J gene TRBJ2-7; unclear D gene. Germline V gene sequence: CDR1 SGHTA, CDR2 FQGNSA. The CDR3 length is 13 residues. The V and J ends lost 5 bases and 2 bases respectively, with 10 bases between them. CDR3 in amino acids: CASSPARTYEQYF. As DNA, the CDR3 is TGTGCCAGCAGCCCAGCTAGGACCTACGAGCAGTACTTC.

This chain connects TRBV10-3 to TRBJ2-1; D is unclear. CDR1 and CDR2 from the germline V gene are ENHRY and SYGVKD. The CDR3 is 12 residues long. V lost 3 bases and J lost 8, with 8 bases in between. The CDR3 spells CAISDTGYEQFF. In nucleotides, the CDR3 is TGTGCCATCAGTGATACGGGTTATGAGCAGTTCTTC.

V gene TRBV18 combines with J gene TRBJ1-1, with D maybe TRBD1 (5 bases). V shed 3 bases and J shed 1 base, with 12 bases lying between them. This CDR3 spans 15 amino acids. Germline CDR1 reads KGHSH; CDR2 reads LQKENI. CDR3 residues: CASSPDTVRNTEAFF. CDR3 nucleotides: TGTGCCAGCTCACCGGACACCGTGAGGAACACTGAAGCTTTCTTT.

The V and J genes are TRBV27 and TRBJ2-7, with D perhaps matching TRBD1 (6 bases). Deletions cut 2 bases from V and 0 bases from J, with 14 bases between. CDR1 is MNHEY and CDR2 is SMNVEV in the germline V gene (reference sequence). CDR3 length: 16 residues. CDR3 loop: CASSLRRTVASYEQYF. CDR3 sequence (DNA): TGTGCCAGCAGTTTACGTCGGACAGTGGCCTCCTACGAGCAGTACTTC.

This clone was seen only a few times. The gene calls are TRBV5-6 and TRBJ2-7, with D perhaps matching TRBD1 (6 bases). This CDR3 is 16 amino acids long. Germline V gives CDR1 SGHDT, CDR2 YYEEEE. V was shortened by 4 bases and J by 0 bases, with 17 bases between the two germline ends. This CDR3 is CASSPFRGFSSYEQYF. The CDR3 region has the DNA TGTGCCAGCAGCCCGTTCAGGGGCTTCAGCTCCTACGAGCAGTACTTC.

This clone has more than one count but fewer than ten. V gene TRBV2 combines with J gene TRBJ2-6; 7 bases match TRBD1. With 6 bases clipped from V and 7 bases from J, the junction kept 9 bases outside the gene matches. The CDR3 contains 15 residues. Per the germline V gene, CDR1 is SNHLY and CDR2 is FYNNEI. The CDR3 loop is CASSGQGVVANVLTF. CDR3 coding DNA: TGTGCCAGCAGCGGCCAGGGGGTGGTAGCCAACGTCCTGACTTTC.

This clone occurred a few times. The CDR3 DNA sequence: TGTGCCAGTAGTCACAGGGGGAATAATTCACCCCTCCACTTT. As protein: CASSHRGNNSPLHF. This sequence joins TRBV19 and TRBJ1-6; 8 positions agree with TRBD1. CDR3 length equals 14 residues. Germline V gene sequence: CDR1 LNHDA, CDR2 SQIVND (reference sequence). The V gene end was trimmed by 5 bases and the J gene end by 5 bases; junction bases not matched to a gene: 2.

The chain employs TRBV5-4 and TRBJ1-2; the D is unclear. CDR1 is SGHNT, CDR2 YYREEE, per germline (reference sequence). The CDR3 totals 13 residues. Trimming removed 2 bases from V and 2 bases from J, with 7 bases in between. The CDR3 loop is CASSFSQNYGYTF. The CDR3 DNA reads TGTGCCAGCAGCTTTAGTCAAAACTATGGCTACACCTTC.

The V and J genes are TRBV6-1 and TRBJ2-1; 7 positions match TRBD1. In germline, CDR1 is MNHNS, CDR2 SASEGT. V shed 4 bases, J shed 8 bases, and the junction held 11 bases outside the gene matches. The CDR3 sequence is 15 residues long. CDR3 protein: CASSVSRGYPDEQFF. For the CDR3, the DNA is TGTGCCAGCAGTGTGTCCAGGGGGTATCCAGATGAGCAGTTCTTC.

V gene TRBV6-1 combines with J gene TRBJ2-7; TRBD2 is a possible D gene (7 bases). The CDR3 runs 14 residues. CDR1 and CDR2 from the germline V gene are MNHNS and SASEGT. The germline V and J ends were trimmed by 4 bases and 5 bases, with 15 bases remaining between them. The CDR3 nucleotides read TGTGCCAGCAGTGTTCGGGGGGCCCCTAACGAGCAGTACTTC. This sequence encodes CASSVRGAPNEQYF.

There are a few counts of this clone. The rearrangement joins TRBV9 to TRBJ1-1, with 10 positions matching TRBD1. The ends lost 3 bases at V and 2 bases at J; junction bases unmatched: 13. The V gene's germline CDR1 is SGDLS and CDR2 YYNGEE. This CDR3 has 18 amino acids. The CDR3 region is CASSGEAGTGVVNTEAFF. CDR3 coding DNA: TGTGCCAGCAGCGGCGAGGCCGGGACAGGGGTCGTTAACACTGAAGCTTTCTTT.